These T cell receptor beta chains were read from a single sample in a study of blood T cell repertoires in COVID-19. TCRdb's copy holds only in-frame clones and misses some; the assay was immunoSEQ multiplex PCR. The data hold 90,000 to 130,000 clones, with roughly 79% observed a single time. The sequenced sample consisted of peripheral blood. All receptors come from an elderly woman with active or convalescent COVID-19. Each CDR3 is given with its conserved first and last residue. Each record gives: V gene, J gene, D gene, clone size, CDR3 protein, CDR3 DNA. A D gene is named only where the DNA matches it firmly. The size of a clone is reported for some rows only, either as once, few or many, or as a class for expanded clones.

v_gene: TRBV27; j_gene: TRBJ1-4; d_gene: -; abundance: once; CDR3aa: CASSLPPGDTTNEKLFF; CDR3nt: TGTGCCAGCAGTTTACCCCCAGGGGATACAACTAATGAAAAACTGTTTTTT
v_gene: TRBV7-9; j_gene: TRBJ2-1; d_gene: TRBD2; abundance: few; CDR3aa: CASSYSQTSGREQFF; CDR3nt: TGTGCCAGCAGCTATTCCCAAACTAGCGGGAGAGAGCAGTTCTTC
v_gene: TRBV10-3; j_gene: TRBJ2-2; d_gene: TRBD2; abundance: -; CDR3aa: CAISESISRTTSARHTNTGELFF; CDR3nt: TGTGCCATCAGTGAGTCGATTTCGCGGACGACTAGCGCACGACACACCAACACCGGGGAGCTGTTTTTT
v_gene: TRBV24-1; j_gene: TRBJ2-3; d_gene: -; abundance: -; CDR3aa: CATSEGLVTDTQYF; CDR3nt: TGTGCCACCAGTGAGGGACTCGTTACAGATACGCAGTATTTT
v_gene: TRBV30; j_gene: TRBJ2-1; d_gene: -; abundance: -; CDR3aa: CAWSKEQTFYNEQFF; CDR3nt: TGTGCCTGGAGTAAGGAGCAGACCTTCTACAATGAGCAGTTCTTC
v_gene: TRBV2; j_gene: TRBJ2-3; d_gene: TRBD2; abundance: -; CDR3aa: CASSGVIAGGPKDTQYF; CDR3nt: TGTGCCAGCAGTGGGGTAATAGCGGGAGGGCCCAAAGATACGCAGTATTTT
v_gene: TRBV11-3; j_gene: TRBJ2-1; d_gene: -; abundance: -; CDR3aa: CASSLGGDRTYNEQFF; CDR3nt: TGTGCCAGCAGCTTGGGCGGGGATCGAACCTACAATGAGCAGTTCTTC
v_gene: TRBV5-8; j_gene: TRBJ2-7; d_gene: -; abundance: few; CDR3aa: CASSEGTYYEQYF; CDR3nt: TGTGCCAGCAGCGAGGGGACTTATTACGAGCAGTACTTC
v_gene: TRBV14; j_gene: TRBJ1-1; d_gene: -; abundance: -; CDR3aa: CASSQSGWDTEAFF; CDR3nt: TGTGCCAGCAGCCAATCGGGTTGGGACACTGAAGCTTTCTTT
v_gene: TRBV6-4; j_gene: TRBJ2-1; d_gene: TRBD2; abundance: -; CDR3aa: CASSQGLAASYNEQFF; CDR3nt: TGTGCCAGCAGTCAAGGACTAGCGGCCTCCTACAATGAGCAGTTCTTC
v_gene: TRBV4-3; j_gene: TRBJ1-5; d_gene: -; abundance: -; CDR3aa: CASSQDPYRDNQPQHF; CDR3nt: TGCGCCAGCAGCCAAGATCCGTACAGGGACAATCAGCCCCAGCATTTT
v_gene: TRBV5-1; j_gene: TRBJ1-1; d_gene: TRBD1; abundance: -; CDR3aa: CASSEPDRSGTEAFF; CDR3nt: TGCGCCAGCAGCGAACCGGACAGGTCTGGCACTGAAGCTTTCTTT
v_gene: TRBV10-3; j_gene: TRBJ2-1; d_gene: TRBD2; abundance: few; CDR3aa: CAIRWTSGDNEQFF; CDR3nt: TGTGCCATCAGATGGACTAGCGGAGACAATGAGCAGTTCTTC
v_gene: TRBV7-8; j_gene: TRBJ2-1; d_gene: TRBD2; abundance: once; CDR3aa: CASSLRPLAGGTSYNEQFF; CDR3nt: TGTGCCAGCAGCTTACGTCCCCTAGCGGGAGGGACCTCCTACAATGAGCAGTTCTTC
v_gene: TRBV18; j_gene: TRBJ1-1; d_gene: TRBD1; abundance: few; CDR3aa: CASSQAGGTEAFF; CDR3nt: TGTGCCAGCTCACAGGCAGGGGGCACTGAAGCTTTCTTT
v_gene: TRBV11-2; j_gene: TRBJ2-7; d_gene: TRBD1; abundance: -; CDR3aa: CASSLDRGQGEQYF; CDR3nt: TGTGCCAGCAGCTTGGACAGGGGGCAGGGTGAGCAGTACTTC
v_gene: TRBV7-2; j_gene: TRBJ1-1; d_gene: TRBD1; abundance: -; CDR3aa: CASSQDRGRWNTEAFF; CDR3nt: TGTGCCAGCAGCCAGGACAGGGGGAGATGGAACACTGAAGCTTTCTTT
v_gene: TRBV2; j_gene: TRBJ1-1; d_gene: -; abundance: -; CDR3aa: CASSVTLNTEAFF; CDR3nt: TGTGCCAGCAGTGTAACACTGAACACTGAAGCTTTCTTT
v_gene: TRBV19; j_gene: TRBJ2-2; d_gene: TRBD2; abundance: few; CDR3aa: CARLGRGGADTGELFF; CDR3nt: TGTGCCCGTCTCGGGCGGGGGGGCGCCGACACCGGGGAGCTGTTTTTT
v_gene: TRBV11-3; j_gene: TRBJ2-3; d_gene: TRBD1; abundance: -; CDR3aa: CASSQGTGDTQYF; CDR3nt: TGTGCCAGCAGCCAGGGGACAGGGGATACGCAGTATTTT
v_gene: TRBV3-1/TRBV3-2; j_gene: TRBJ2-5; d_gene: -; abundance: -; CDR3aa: CASSLQGGETQYF; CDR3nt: TGTGCCAGCAGCCTTCAGGGTGGAGAGACCCAGTACTTC
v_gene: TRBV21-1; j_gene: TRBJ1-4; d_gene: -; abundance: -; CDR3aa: CASLRAQGFGESRNEKLFF; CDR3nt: TGTGCCAGCCTCAGGGCACAGGGTTTTGGGGAAAGCAGGAATGAAAAACTGTTTTTT
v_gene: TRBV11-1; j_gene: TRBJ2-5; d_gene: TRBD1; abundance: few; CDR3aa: CASSFPTGGQRETQYF; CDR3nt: TGTGCCAGCAGCTTCCCGACAGGGGGCCAGAGGGAGACCCAGTACTTC
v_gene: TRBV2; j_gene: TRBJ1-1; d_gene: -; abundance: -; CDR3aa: CANTVEGGTEAFF; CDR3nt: TGTGCCAACACCGTTGAGGGAGGGACTGAAGCTTTCTTT
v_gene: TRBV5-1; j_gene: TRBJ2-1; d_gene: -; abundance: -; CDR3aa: CASSKDSTTYNEQFF; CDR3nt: TGCGCCAGCAGCAAGGACAGCACGACCTACAATGAGCAGTTCTTC
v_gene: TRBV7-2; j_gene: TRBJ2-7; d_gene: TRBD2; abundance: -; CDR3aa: CASSLQISGSFGQYF; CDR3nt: TGTGCCAGCAGCCTCCAGATTAGCGGGAGCTTCGGGCAGTACTTC
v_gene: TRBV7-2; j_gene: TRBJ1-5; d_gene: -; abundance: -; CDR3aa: CASSLVSGFRNQPQHF; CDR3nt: TGTGCCAGCAGCTTAGTATCAGGGTTTCGCAATCAGCCCCAGCATTTT
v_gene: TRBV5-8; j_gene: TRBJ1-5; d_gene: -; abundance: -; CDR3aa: CASNVAREMGHYNQPQHF; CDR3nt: TGTGCCAGCAACGTCGCTCGTGAGATGGGACATTACAATCAGCCCCAGCATTTT
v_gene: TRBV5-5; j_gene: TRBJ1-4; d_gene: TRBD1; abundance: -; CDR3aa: CASSPYRGRTNEKLFF; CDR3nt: TGTGCCAGCAGCCCGTACAGGGGGCGAACTAATGAAAAACTGTTTTTT
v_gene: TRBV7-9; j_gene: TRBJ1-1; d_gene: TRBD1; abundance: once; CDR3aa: CASSQRQGEAFF; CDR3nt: TGTGCCAGCAGCCAACGACAGGGTGAAGCTTTCTTT
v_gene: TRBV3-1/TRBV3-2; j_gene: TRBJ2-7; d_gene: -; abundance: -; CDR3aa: CASSQDLRGIKFGQYF; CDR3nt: TGTGCCAGCAGCCAAGATCTGAGGGGGATAAAGTTTGGGCAGTACTTC
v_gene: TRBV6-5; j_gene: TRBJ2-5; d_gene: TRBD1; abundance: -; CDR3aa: CASMLTGGYETQYF; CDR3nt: TGTGCCAGCATGTTGACAGGGGGTTATGAGACCCAGTACTTC
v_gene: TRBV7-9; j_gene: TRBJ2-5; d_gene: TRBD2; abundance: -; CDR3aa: CASSPLLAGRGETQYF; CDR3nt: TGTGCCAGCAGCCCCCTACTAGCGGGAAGGGGAGAGACCCAGTACTTC
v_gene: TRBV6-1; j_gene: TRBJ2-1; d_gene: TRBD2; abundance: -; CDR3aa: CASSEARRGLSGFF; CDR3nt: TGTGCCAGCAGTGAAGCCCGGCGGGGACTAAGCGGGTTCTTC
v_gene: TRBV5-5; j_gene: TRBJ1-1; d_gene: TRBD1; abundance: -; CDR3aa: CASSLTTGAYTEAFF; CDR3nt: TGTGCCAGCAGCCTAACGACAGGGGCCTACACTGAAGCTTTCTTT
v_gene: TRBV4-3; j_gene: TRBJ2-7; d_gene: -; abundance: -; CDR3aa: CASSQEPTSYEQYF; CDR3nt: TGCGCCAGCAGCCAAGAACCGACTTCCTACGAGCAGTACTTC
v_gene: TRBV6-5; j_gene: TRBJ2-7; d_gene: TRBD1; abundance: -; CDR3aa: CASRRGQGTYEQYF; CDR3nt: TGTGCCAGCAGACGGGGACAGGGAACCTACGAGCAGTACTTC
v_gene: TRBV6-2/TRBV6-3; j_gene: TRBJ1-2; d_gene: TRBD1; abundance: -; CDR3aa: CASSYLLPRSGGSSDGYTF; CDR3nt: TGTGCCAGCAGTTACCTGCTACCCAGATCAGGGGGCAGTTCAGATGGCTACACCTTC
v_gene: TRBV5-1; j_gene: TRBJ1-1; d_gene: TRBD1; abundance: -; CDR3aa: CASSSQGQLNTEAFF; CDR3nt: TGCGCCAGCAGCTCCCAGGGACAGCTGAACACTGAAGCTTTCTTT
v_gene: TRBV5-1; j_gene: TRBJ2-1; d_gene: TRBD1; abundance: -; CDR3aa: CASSSGGRGSYNEQFF; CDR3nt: TGCGCCAGCAGCTCAGGGGGAAGAGGCTCCTACAATGAGCAGTTCTTC
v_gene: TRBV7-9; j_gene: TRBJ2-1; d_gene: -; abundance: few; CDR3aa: CASSLGLRYNEQFF; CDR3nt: TGTGCCAGCAGCTTAGGTCTACGCTACAATGAGCAGTTCTTC
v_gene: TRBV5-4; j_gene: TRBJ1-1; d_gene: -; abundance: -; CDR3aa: CASSLVHGTEAFF; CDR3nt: TGTGCCAGCAGCTTGGTTCACGGCACTGAAGCTTTCTTT
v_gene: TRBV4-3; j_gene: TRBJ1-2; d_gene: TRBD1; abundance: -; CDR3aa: CASSPWTGNPYGYTF; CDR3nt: TGCGCCAGCAGCCCCTGGACAGGGAATCCTTATGGCTACACCTTC
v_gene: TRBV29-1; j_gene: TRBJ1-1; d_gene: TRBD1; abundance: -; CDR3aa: CSVKQGTNTEAFF; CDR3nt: TGCAGCGTTAAACAGGGGACTAACACTGAAGCTTTCTTT
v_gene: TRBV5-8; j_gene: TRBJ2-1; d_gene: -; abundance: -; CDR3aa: CASSVRSGNEQFF; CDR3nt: TGTGCCAGCAGCGTAAGGTCAGGAAACGAGCAGTTCTTC
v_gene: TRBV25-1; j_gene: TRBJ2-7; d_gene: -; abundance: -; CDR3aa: CANPRVWDEQYF; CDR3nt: TGTGCCAACCCCAGGGTATGGGACGAGCAGTACTTC
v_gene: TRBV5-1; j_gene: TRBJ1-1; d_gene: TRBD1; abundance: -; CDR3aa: CASSLGTGGAVAFF; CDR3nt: TGCGCCAGCAGCTTGGGGACAGGGGGCGCAGTAGCTTTCTTT
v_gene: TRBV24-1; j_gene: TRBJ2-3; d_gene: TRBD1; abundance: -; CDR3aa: CATSGPRTGVGDTQYF; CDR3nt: TGTGCCACCAGTGGGCCCCGGACAGGGGTAGGAGATACGCAGTATTTT
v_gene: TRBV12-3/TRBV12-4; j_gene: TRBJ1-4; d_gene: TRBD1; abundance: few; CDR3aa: CASSLTGSEKLFF; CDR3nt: TGTGCCAGCAGCCTGACAGGGTCGGAAAAACTGTTTTTT
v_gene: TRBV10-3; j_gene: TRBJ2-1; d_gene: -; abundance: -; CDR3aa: CAISAATYNEQFF; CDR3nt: TGTGCCATCAGTGCCGCGACCTACAATGAGCAGTTCTTC
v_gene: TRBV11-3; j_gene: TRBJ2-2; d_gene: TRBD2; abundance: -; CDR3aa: CASSLPGLAGAVGELFF; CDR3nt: TGTGCCAGCAGCTTACCCGGACTAGCGGGAGCCGTCGGGGAGCTGTTTTTT